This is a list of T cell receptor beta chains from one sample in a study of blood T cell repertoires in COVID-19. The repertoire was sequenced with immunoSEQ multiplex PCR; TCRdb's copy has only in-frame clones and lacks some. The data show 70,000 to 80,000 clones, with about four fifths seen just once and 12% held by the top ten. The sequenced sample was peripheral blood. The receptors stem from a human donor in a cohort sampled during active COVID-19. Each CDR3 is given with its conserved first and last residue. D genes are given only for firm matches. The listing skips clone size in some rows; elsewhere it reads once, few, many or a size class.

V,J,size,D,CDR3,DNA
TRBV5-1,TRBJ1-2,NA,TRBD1,CASSPWTGSDGYTF,TGCGCCAGCAGCCCCTGGACAGGGTCGGATGGCTACACCTTC
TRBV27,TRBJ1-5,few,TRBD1,CASSSWTGKTSNQPQHF,TGTGCCAGCAGTTCCTGGACAGGAAAAACTAGCAATCAGCCCCAGCATTTT
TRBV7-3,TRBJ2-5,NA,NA,CASSPRSQETQYF,TGTGCCAGCAGCCCCCGGAGTCAAGAGACCCAGTACTTC
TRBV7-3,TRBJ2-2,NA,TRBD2,CASSPTSGRAGELFF,TGTGCCAGCAGCCCTACTAGCGGGAGGGCCGGGGAGCTGTTTTTT
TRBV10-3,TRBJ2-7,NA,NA,CAISESGESPYEQYF,TGTGCCATCAGTGAGTCAGGAGAGTCCCCCTACGAGCAGTACTTC
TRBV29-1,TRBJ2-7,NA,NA,CSVRTDSYEQYF,TGCAGCGTGAGGACTGACTCCTACGAGCAGTACTTC
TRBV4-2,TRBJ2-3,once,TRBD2,CASRLGVAGGYTDTQYF,TGTGCCAGCAGACTGGGGGTAGCGGGAGGGTATACAGATACGCAGTATTTT
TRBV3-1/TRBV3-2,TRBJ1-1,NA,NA,CASSQVQDTEAFF,TGTGCCAGCAGCCAAGTGCAGGACACTGAAGCTTTCTTT
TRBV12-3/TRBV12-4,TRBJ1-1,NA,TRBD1,CASRGQGFTEAFF,TGTGCCAGCAGAGGACAGGGGTTCACTGAAGCTTTCTTT
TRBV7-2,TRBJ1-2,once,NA,CASSLGVVRGYTF,TGTGCCAGCAGCTTAGGAGTGGTTAGAGGCTACACCTTC